The clone carrying this TCR beta chain has only one observation. The sample is drawn from a study of blood T cell repertoires in COVID-19. Study-level information: Researchers got acute and convalescent COVID-19 samples from the United States, Italy and Spain. Sources were T cells, B-cell-depleted T cells, or PBMCs; the material itself was cDNA or gDNA.

Symptom resolution, clearance, or two negative PCRs marked the recovered donors of Cohort 3. V was clipped by 7 bases and J by 4 bases; unmatched bases: 12. The germline CDR1 and CDR2 sequences are LGHNT and FRNRAP. This CDR3 region has 15 residues. How the authors handled the data: Nucleated cell counts were estimated from reference gene primer amplification. The data were produced by immunoSEQ multiplex PCR, yet TCRdb's version contains in-frame clones alone and is incomplete. That table supplies the V and J calls and clone size; D and trimming were determined from the DNA. The table lists approximately 310,000 clones, 70% to 90% of them singletons, with under 2.5% in the top ten.

The clonotype comes from a man aged 30 to 45 who had recovered from COVID-19. The V and J genes are TRBV12-5 and TRBJ1-1, with 7 bases identical to TRBD1. What was sequenced was PBMCs or T cells enriched from blood (not recorded which). DNA for the CDR3: TGTGCTAGTGCCACCATCGACAGGGTGGCCACTGAAGCTTTCTTT. This translates into CASATIDRVATEAFF.